The present T cell receptor beta chain was sequenced within a study of early T cells in non-severe SARS-CoV-2 infection (TCRdb year 2021). A note on the overall study: Bulk RNA from unsorted whole blood was used for TCR sequencing, so alpha and beta chains could not be paired. Overall study outcomes, separate from this receptor: VDJdb matching was skewed toward anti-spike CD8 responses and likely underestimated virus-specific expansions by missing private and CD4 specificities.

From its cysteine to its phenylalanine, the CDR3 spans 14 amino acids. CDR3 DNA only is kept here, 42 bases in frame from base 1. Points on this clonotype: Its antigen remains unidentified. No base-level quality is on record; no much larger clone is a single base apart.

Set within a cohort of healthcare workers in London, UK, this nested case-control study involved weekly PCR testing of nasopharyngeal swabs along with blood sampling. Between 23 and 31 March 2020, the week of the UK lockdown, healthcare workers were enrolled and then followed up weekly for as long as 16 weeks. The library was obtained by 5' RACE. The instrument given in TCRdb is NextSeq 500. In the TCR library protocol, unique molecular identifiers were attached to individual cDNA molecules to correct for PCR bias and sequencing error. TCR alpha and beta chains were both sequenced, and the abundances of alpha and beta sequences in each sample were closely correlated with each other. The original pipeline was this. Decombinator V4 was used to perform V gene, J gene and CDR3 annotation of TCR sequences. TCRs were defined as expanded if a significant change between any two time points was detected under a Poisson model with p below 0.0001. Abundances of TCRs were expressed as counts per million after normalisation to the total number of TCRs sequenced in each sample. TRAV1-2 paired with TRAJ12, TRAJ20 or TRAJ33 defined MAIT TCRs, while TRAV10 paired with TRAJ18 defined iNKT TCRs. VDJdb, accessed on 1 November 2021, was searched for TCRs annotated for CMV, EBV and SARS-CoV-2, and TCRs annotated for more than one antigen were excluded. TCRdb reanalyzed the raw reads on its own, using fastp at Q25 for trimming and MiXCR for clone calling, and kept in-frame beta chains. Every CDR3 protein is listed once, alongside the most common genes and DNA of its rows. What appears here as the V and J calls and clone size reflects TCRdb's work, not the paper's. The sample table holds fewer than 9,500 distinct CDR3 sequences, of which 4% to 5.5% were seen once. The ten largest clones capture roughly 9.9% of the sample.

The chain couples TRBV21-1 to TRBJ1-1. TRBV21-1 constitutes a pseudogene. Sequencing used whole blood. The TCR originated in an adult who was a healthcare worker with PCR-confirmed SARS-CoV-2 infection or an uninfected control (not recorded which). At the DNA level, the sequence is TGTGCCAGCAGCAAAGTGAAAGGGAACACTGAAGCTTTCTTT. Protein translation: CASSKVKGNTEAFF.